The present T cell receptor beta chain was sequenced within a study of blood T cell repertoires in COVID-19 (dated by TCRdb to 2018 to 2020). With respect to the entire study: Collaborator samples came from the United States, Italy and Spain and covered acute and convalescent phases of COVID-19. A freely available public database, intended as a resource for researchers studying the immune response to SARS-CoV-2, is where the repertoires were released. Deeply sampled blood TCRbeta repertoires from subjects exposed to, actively infected with, or recovered from COVID-19 were included in the dataset. HLA class I and class II types, where available, came from metadata supplied by the sample provider rather than from assay-based typing. The material from the prospective study consisted of cDNA or gDNA derived from T cells, B-cell-depleted T cells, or PBMCs. Samples came from the ongoing ImmuneRACE study (first 160 participants) plus 1,254 subjects from 6 global collaborators. A de-identified subject ID, COVID-19 status, age in years and sex were almost always included in the sample metadata.

General conclusions and limits of the study: Clinical and demographic metadata were provided uncurated, with the amount varying by source and participant.

V is trimmed back by 4 bases and J by 6 bases, and the junction contains 9 bases that no gene match accounts for. Its CDR3 holds 15 amino acids, cysteine through phenylalanine. The CDR3 DNA has 45 bases and is translated from base 1. Sequences SGHRS (CDR1) and YFSETQ (CDR2) are obtained from the germline V gene. Participants in the prospective study were enrolled through a virtual design, were aged roughly 18 to 100 years, and lived in 24 United States geographic areas. Cohort assignment in the prospective study relied on participant-reported clinical history from a screening survey and a study questionnaire. ImmuneRACE Cohort 3 recovered participants were defined by two consecutive negative NP/OP PCR tests, healthcare professional clearance, or symptom resolution. Each participant in the prospective study had whole blood, serum and a nasopharyngeal or oropharyngeal swab collected by mobile phlebotomists. Over an approximately 2-month period, participants in the prospective study had the option of providing additional blood draws and questionnaires. Before DNA extraction, prospective study blood samples were shipped either frozen or at room temperature.

The sample holds one count of this clone. Its antigen remains unidentified. One base away there is no much larger clone; base qualities are not given. TCRbeta CDR3 regions were amplified from genomic DNA by means of the immunoSEQ Assay, a bias-controlled multiplex PCR. The authors processed their data as follows. The number of nucleated cells in each sample was estimated from the amplification of reference gene primers within the assay. To quantify the absolute abundance of each unique TCRbeta CDR3 rearrangement, sequence reads were collapsed and filtered. Productive Simpson clonality was computed per sample as the square root of Simpson's diversity index over productive rearrangements. TCRdb holds this immuneACCESS table with in-frame rearrangements only. Some clones are missing; in checked studies, unresolved V genes explain under half, and the rest has no known cause. The V and J calls and clone size come from that table; D and trimming were worked out from the DNA. The table for this sample lists around 290,000 clones; roughly 86% of them were counted only once. Of the sample, approximately 2.6% is held by the ten largest clones.

The TCR originated in a woman under 30 who had recovered from COVID-19. The sequenced sample was PBMCs or T cells enriched from blood (not recorded which). The V and J segments used are TRBV5-1 and TRBJ1-1; TRBD1 matches 10 bases in the middle. The CDR3 region reads CASSATGQGHPEAFF. Here is the DNA: TGCGCCAGCAGCGCGACGGGACAGGGGCACCCTGAAGCTTTCTTT.